The present TCR beta chain was sequenced within a study of shared clonotypes between healthy human individuals. General observations from the study: Only blood was sampled, and tissue TCR repertoires likely differ from blood ones.

The data were produced by immunoSEQ multiplex PCR, yet TCRdb's version contains in-frame clones alone and is incomplete. This table has over a million clones, around 95% appearing once. As regards this clone: Its specificity is not known.

The CDR3 runs 14 residues. Looked up from germline, CDR1 is MNHEY and CDR2 is SVGAGI. Trimming took 4 bases from V and 1 from J, leaving 9 bases between them. The receptor comes from a man in his thirties or forties in good health. Sequences were obtained from naive CD4+ T cells sorted from blood. Subset meaning: CD45RA+ positively selected. The chain combines TRBV6-5 with TRBJ2-3, with D possibly called TRBD1 or TRBD2 (5 bases each). The chain's CDR3 is CASSWGFGTDTQYF. The CDR3, as DNA: TGTGCCAGCAGTTGGGGGTTTGGCACAGATACGCAGTATTTT.